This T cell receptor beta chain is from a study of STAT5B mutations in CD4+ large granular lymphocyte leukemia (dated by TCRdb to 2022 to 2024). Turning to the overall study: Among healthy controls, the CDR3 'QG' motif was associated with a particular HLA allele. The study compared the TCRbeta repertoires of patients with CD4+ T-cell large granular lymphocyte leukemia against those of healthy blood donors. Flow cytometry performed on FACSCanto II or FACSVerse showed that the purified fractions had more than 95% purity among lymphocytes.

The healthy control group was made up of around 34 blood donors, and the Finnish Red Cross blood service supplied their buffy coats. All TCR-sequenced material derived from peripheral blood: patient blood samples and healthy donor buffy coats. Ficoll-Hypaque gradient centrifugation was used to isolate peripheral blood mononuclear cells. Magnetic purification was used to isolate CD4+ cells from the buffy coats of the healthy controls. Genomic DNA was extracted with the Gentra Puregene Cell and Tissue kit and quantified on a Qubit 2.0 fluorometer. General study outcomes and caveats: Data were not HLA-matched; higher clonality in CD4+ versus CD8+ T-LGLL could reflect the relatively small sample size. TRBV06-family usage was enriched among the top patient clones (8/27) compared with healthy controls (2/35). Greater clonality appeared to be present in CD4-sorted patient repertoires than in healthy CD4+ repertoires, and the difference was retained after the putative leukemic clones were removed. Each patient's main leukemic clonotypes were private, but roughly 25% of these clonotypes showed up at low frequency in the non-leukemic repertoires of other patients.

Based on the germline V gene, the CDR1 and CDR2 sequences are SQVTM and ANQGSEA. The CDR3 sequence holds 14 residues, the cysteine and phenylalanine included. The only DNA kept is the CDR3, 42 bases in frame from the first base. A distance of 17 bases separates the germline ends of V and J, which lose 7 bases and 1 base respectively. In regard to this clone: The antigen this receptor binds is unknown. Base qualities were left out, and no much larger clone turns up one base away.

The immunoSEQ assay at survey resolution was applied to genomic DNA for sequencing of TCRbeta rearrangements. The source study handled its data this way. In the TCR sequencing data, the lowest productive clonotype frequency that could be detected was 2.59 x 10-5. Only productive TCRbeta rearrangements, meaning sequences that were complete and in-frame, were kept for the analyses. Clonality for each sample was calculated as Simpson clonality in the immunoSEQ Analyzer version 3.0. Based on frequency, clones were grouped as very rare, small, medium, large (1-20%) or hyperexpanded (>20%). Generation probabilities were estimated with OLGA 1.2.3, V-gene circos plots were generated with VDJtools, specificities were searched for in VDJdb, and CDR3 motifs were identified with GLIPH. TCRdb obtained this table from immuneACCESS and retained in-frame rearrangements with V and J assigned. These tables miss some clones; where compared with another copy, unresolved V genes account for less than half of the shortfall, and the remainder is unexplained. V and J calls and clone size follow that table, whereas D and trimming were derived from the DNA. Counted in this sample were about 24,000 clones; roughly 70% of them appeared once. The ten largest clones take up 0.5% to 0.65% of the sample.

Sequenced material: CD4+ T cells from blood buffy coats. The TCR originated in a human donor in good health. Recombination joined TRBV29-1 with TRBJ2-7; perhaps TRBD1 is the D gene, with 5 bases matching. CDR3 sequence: CSARKSQDSYEQYF. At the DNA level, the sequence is TGCAGCGCACGGAAGTCACAGGATTCCTACGAGCAGTACTTC.